This is a list of T cell receptor beta chains from one sample in a study of blood T cell repertoires in COVID-19. Here immunoSEQ multiplex PCR was the method, and the copy in TCRdb shows in-frame clones only, minus some. The profile shows approximately 350,000 clones, 89% of them singletons. Material for sequencing was peripheral blood. These receptors all stem from a man aged 35-49 years with acute or convalescent COVID-19. CDR3s include the opening cysteine and the closing phenylalanine or tryptophan. A D gene is named only where the DNA matches it firmly. Not all rows give a size; the values are once, few, many and, for expanded clones, a class.

D gene | J gene | V gene | clone size | CDR3 protein | CDR3 DNA
- | TRBJ2-5 | TRBV4-2 | - | CASSRSSYQETQYF | TGTGCCAGCAGCCGTTCGAGCTACCAAGAGACCCAGTACTTC
TRBD2 | TRBJ2-6 | TRBV28 | - | CASSLAGVSSGANVLTF | TGTGCCAGCAGTTTGGCGGGGGTCAGCTCTGGGGCCAACGTCCTGACTTTC
- | TRBJ2-3 | TRBV5-1 | - | CASSVGGPADTQYF | TGCGCCAGCAGCGTGGGGGGGCCGGCAGATACGCAGTATTTT
TRBD2 | TRBJ2-5 | TRBV5-4 | few | CASSPGTSGGAHQETQYF | TGTGCCAGCAGCCCGGGGACTAGCGGGGGGGCCCACCAAGAGACCCAGTACTTC
- | TRBJ2-3 | TRBV7-2 | - | CASSRTASGTDTQYF | TGTGCCAGCAGCCGTACGGCTAGCGGCACAGATACGCAGTATTTT
- | TRBJ2-5 | TRBV28 | - | CASSSPGDTRETQYF | TGTGCCAGTAGCTCACCAGGGGATACAAGAGAGACCCAGTACTTC
TRBD2 | TRBJ2-1 | TRBV28 | - | CASSIGTSGGANEQFF | TGTGCCAGCAGTATAGGGACTAGCGGGGGGGCTAATGAGCAGTTCTTC
- | TRBJ2-7 | TRBV29-1 | - | CSVFGGSGYEQYF | TGCAGCGTTTTCGGAGGGAGCGGCTACGAGCAGTACTTC
TRBD2 | TRBJ2-2 | TRBV10-2 | - | CASSFTSGRTGELFF | TGCGCCAGCAGTTTCACTAGCGGGCGGACCGGGGAGCTGTTTTTT
- | TRBJ1-3 | TRBV4-2 | - | CASSQQGIAGNTIYF | TGTGCCAGCAGCCAACAGGGAATCGCTGGAAACACCATATATTTT
- | TRBJ2-7 | TRBV30 | - | CAWETGSYEQYF | TGTGCCTGGGAGACAGGATCCTACGAGCAGTACTTC
- | TRBJ2-1 | TRBV14 | once | CASSQGGWPYNEQFF | TGTGCCAGCAGCCAAGGGGGCTGGCCCTACAATGAGCAGTTCTTC
TRBD1 | TRBJ1-3 | TRBV5-1 | - | CASSRDRAGNTIYF | TGCGCCAGCAGCCGAGACAGGGCTGGAAACACCATATATTTT
TRBD1 | TRBJ1-6 | TRBV10-2 | - | CASGTEGLGSPLHF | TGCGCCAGCGGGACAGAGGGGCTCGGATCACCCCTCCACTTT
- | TRBJ1-4 | TRBV30 | - | CAMGDVSVATNEKLFF | TGTGCCATGGGCGATGTTTCTGTTGCAACTAATGAAAAACTGTTTTTT
- | TRBJ1-1 | TRBV7-2 | once | CASSLYGASNTEAFF | TGTGCCAGCAGCTTATATGGGGCTTCGAACACTGAAGCTTTCTTT
TRBD1 | TRBJ2-7 | TRBV29-1 | - | CSVSQGAASDEQYF | TGCAGCGTTTCTCAGGGGGCTGCTTCGGACGAGCAGTACTTC
TRBD1 | TRBJ1-1 | TRBV7-9 | - | CASSLSRGLWTEAFF | TGTGCCAGCAGCTTATCGAGGGGGCTGTGGACTGAAGCTTTCTTT
TRBD2 | TRBJ2-3 | TRBV6-1 | - | CASSWRGGTDTQYF | TGTGCCAGCAGTTGGCGGGGGGGCACAGATACGCAGTATTTT
TRBD2 | TRBJ2-3 | TRBV19 | - | CASSFRLAGVGDTQYF | TGTGCCAGTAGTTTTCGACTAGCGGGAGTAGGTGATACGCAGTATTTT
TRBD1 | TRBJ1-4 | TRBV20-1 | - | CSASLEQGAATNEKLFF | TGCAGTGCTAGTTTAGAGCAGGGGGCTGCAACTAATGAAAAACTGTTTTTT
- | TRBJ2-6 | TRBV13 | - | CASSREGALSGANVLTF | TGTGCCAGCAGCCGAGAAGGGGCCCTCTCTGGGGCCAACGTCCTGACTTTC
- | TRBJ2-3 | TRBV10-3 | once | CAIRGKGVSTDTQYF | TGTGCCATCAGGGGTAAGGGGGTTTCAACAGATACGCAGTATTTT
- | TRBJ1-5 | TRBV30 | - | CAWSADAGQPQHF | TGTGCCTGGAGCGCCGATGCGGGCCAGCCCCAGCATTTT
- | TRBJ1-1 | TRBV28 | - | CASSLGRESTEAFF | TGTGCCAGCAGTTTAGGCCGGGAATCCACTGAAGCTTTCTTT
- | TRBJ2-7 | TRBV5-4 | - | CASSSAQGNYEQYF | TGTGCCAGCAGCTCGGCACAGGGCAATTACGAGCAGTACTTC
- | TRBJ2-7 | TRBV29-1 | - | CSMIGGTYEQYF | TGCAGCATGATTGGAGGGACCTACGAGCAGTACTTC
- | TRBJ2-5 | TRBV5-4 | - | CASSLGAWLETQYF | TGTGCCAGCAGCTTGGGGGCCTGGCTAGAGACCCAGTACTTC
- | TRBJ2-1 | TRBV4-1 | - | CASSQEVRIPSYNEQFF | TGCGCCAGCAGCCAAGAGGTCAGAATACCCTCCTACAATGAGCAGTTCTTC
- | TRBJ2-1 | TRBV7-8 | - | CASSPQQGEQFF | TGTGCCAGCAGCCCCCAACAGGGTGAGCAGTTCTTC
TRBD1 | TRBJ2-7 | TRBV3-1/TRBV3-2 | once | CASSLGQGVYEQYF | TGTGCCAGCAGTCTTGGACAGGGGGTCTACGAGCAGTACTTC
TRBD1 | TRBJ2-7 | TRBV5-4 | - | CASSSGTGIRGEQYF | TGTGCCAGCAGCTCAGGGACAGGGATTAGGGGCGAGCAGTACTTC
- | TRBJ2-1 | TRBV14 | - | CASSLRSSVHNEQFF | TGTGCCAGCAGCCTACGGAGCAGCGTACACAATGAGCAGTTCTTC
TRBD1 | TRBJ1-5 | TRBV6-5 | - | CASSWDSDSNQPQHF | TGTGCCAGCAGTTGGGACAGTGATAGCAATCAGCCCCAGCATTTT
- | TRBJ2-1 | TRBV10-1 | - | CASSAQLDEQFF | TGCGCCAGCAGTGCCCAGCTAGATGAGCAGTTCTTC
- | TRBJ2-5 | TRBV6-5 | - | CASSYPDSQETQYF | TGTGCCAGCAGTTACCCGGACAGTCAAGAGACCCAGTACTTC
- | TRBJ1-2 | TRBV4-1 | - | CASSQVAGDDYGYTF | TGCGCCAGCAGCCAAGTGGCCGGGGATGACTATGGCTACACCTTC
TRBD2 | TRBJ2-1 | TRBV19 | - | CASTLTGVAGPRNEQFF | TGTGCCAGTACCCTTACCGGGGTAGCGGGACCGCGCAATGAGCAGTTCTTC
- | TRBJ1-4 | TRBV5-4 | - | CASSSQNRATNEKLFF | TGTGCCAGCAGCTCGCAGAACAGGGCAACTAATGAAAAACTGTTTTTT
TRBD2 | TRBJ2-5 | TRBV3-1/TRBV3-2 | - | CASTASGVETQYF | TGTGCCAGCACGGCTAGCGGGGTAGAGACCCAGTACTTC